These 13 T cell receptor beta chains share one sample of origin, sequenced in a study of T-cell memory formation after mild COVID-19 (dated by TCRdb to the early 2020s). Receptor amplification or capture employed 5' RACE. TCRdb shows the sequencer as Illumina NovaSeq 6000. TCRdb reanalyzed the raw reads on its own, using fastp at Q25 for trimming and MiXCR for clone calling, and kept in-frame beta chains. Here each entry gathers all rows of one CDR3 protein and keeps the most common genes and DNA. The table for this sample lists under 400,000 distinct CDR3 sequences; roughly 20% of them were counted only once. The biggest ten clones account for about 12% of the sample. Sequencing was performed on PBMCs or a T cell subset sorted from them (not recorded which). These receptors originate from an adult woman who had mild COVID-19 (a few samples of this study predate the infection). The sample titles of this study are shuffled in the database, so cell type and time point are left out; the donor was told from shared clones.

This chain links TRBV2 with TRBJ1-3; the match to TRBD1 covers 9 bases. Per germline, CDR1 SNHLY and CDR2 FYNNEI. This CDR3 region has 15 residues. J lost 2 bases, V lost 6 bases, and 5 bases had no gene match. The CDR3 nucleotides are TGTGCCAGCAGCGGGACAGGGAAGCCTGGAAACACCATATATTTT. The encoded protein is CASSGTGKPGNTIYF.

The rearrangement joins TRBV11-2 to TRBJ2-5; D uncertain. Germline loops: CDR1 SGHAT, CDR2 FQNNGV. The CDR3 has 20 residues. With 0 bases removed from V and 3 bases from J, the gap between germline ends came to 26 bases. CDR3 sequence reads: CASSLEQTRRIVFKKETQYF. For the CDR3, the DNA is TGTGCCAGCAGCTTAGAACAAACCCGACGTATCGTTTTCAAGAAAGAGACCCAGTACTTC.

The table lists this clonotype with a few counts. CDR3 residues: CASSLVGTGLHNEQFF. In DNA, the CDR3 is TGTGCCAGCAGCTTAGTTGGGACAGGGCTCCACAATGAGCAGTTCTTC. The rearrangement uses TRBV7-9 and TRBJ2-1, with TRBD1 matching 9 bases. Germline V lookup: CDR1 SEHNR, CDR2 FQNEAQ (reference sequence). Trimming cost V 1 base and J 5 bases; bases outside gene matches: 6. The length of the CDR3 is 16 residues.

In its sample, this clonotype was seen many times. The chain employs TRBV29-1 and TRBJ2-2; D unclear. Per the germline V gene, CDR1 is SQVTM and CDR2 is ANQGSEA. The CDR3 contains 13 residues. Deletions cut 4 bases from V and 0 bases from J, with 6 bases between. The chain's CDR3 is CSVVAANTGELFF. The DNA for the CDR3 is TGCAGCGTTGTAGCCGCGAACACCGGGGAGCTGTTTTTT.

This chain joins TRBV4-3 and TRBJ2-7; D possibly corresponds to TRBD1 (6 bases). The germline V gene encodes CDR1 LGHNA and CDR2 YSLEER. V lost 0 bases, J lost 0 bases, and 12 bases lay in between. The CDR3 runs to 16 residues. The CDR3 DNA sequence: TGCGCCAGCAGCCAAGATAACCGGGACACCTCCTACGAGCAGTACTTC. Translating gives CASSQDNRDTSYEQYF.

This clonotype was detected a few times. The rearrangement joins TRBV12-3 or TRBV12-4 to TRBJ2-5; 8 positions agree with TRBD1. V shed 5 bases, J shed 5 bases, and the junction held 7 bases outside the gene matches. This CDR3 has 14 amino acids. The CDR3 DNA is TGTGCCAGCAGTCCCCGGACAGGGTACGAGACCCAGTACTTC. This encodes CASSPRTGYETQYF.

This chain uses TRBV5-4 with TRBJ2-3, with D possibly being TRBD2 (5 bases). Trimming cost V 4 bases and J 5 bases, with 20 bases left between them. The CDR3 runs to 16 residues. Germline CDR1 reads SGHNT; CDR2 reads YYREEE (reference sequence). Here the CDR3 DNA reads TGTGCCAGCAGCACCGGCCGGGAAAAGGGCAGAGATACGCAGTATTTT. Its protein is CASSTGREKGRDTQYF.

A few counts support this clonotype. The CDR3 nucleotides are TGTGCCAGCAGCTTCGGACAGGCGTCGTGGCAGCCCCAGCATTTT. It codes for CASSFGQASWQPQHF. This rearrangement joins TRBV7-8 to TRBJ1-5; 7 bases are a match to TRBD1. Trimming at V came to 3 bases and at J to 7 bases, leaving 9 bases not matched to a gene. The germline CDR1 and CDR2 sequences are SGHVS and FQNEAQ. The CDR3 length is 15 residues.

The sample holds many counts of this clonotype. The chain uses TRBV11-2 and TRBJ2-1; a weak D match, TRBD2 (5 bases). This CDR3 region has 15 residues. V was shortened by 0 bases and J by 9 bases, with 15 bases between the two germline ends. Germline V lookup: CDR1 SGHAT, CDR2 FQNNGV. The CDR3 loop reads CASSLDIGRRGEQFF. The CDR3 region has the DNA TGTGCCAGCAGCTTAGATATCGGCCGTCGGGGTGAGCAGTTCTTC.

The rearrangement links TRBV18 to TRBJ2-7, with unresolved D. V was pared by 2 bases and J by 0 bases, with 8 bases between. The CDR3 has 14 residues. CDR1 KGHSH and CDR2 LQKENI come from the germline V gene. The CDR3 sequence: CASSPVGRSYEQYF. CDR3 DNA sequence: TGTGCCAGCTCACCAGTTGGGCGCTCCTACGAGCAGTACTTC.

This clonotype was counted a few times. The rearrangement joins TRBV7-2 to TRBJ2-7; tentative D call: TRBD1 (7 bases). CDR3 length: 15 amino acids. Germline lookup yields CDR1 SGHTA and CDR2 FQGNSA. V was cut by 4 bases and J by 6 bases, with 19 bases left in between. The CDR3 sequence is CASSSTEGAISEQYF. The CDR3 region has the DNA TGTGCCAGCAGCTCGACGGAGGGGGCTATTTCCGAGCAGTACTTC.

The V and J genes are TRBV7-9 and TRBJ2-7, with D hard to call. CDR3 size: 12 residues. Germline values: CDR1 SEHNR, CDR2 FQNEAQ (reference sequence). V was cut by 4 bases and J by 2 bases, with 6 bases left in between. The CDR3 region is CASSSVTYEQYF. Here the CDR3 DNA reads TGTGCCAGCAGCTCCGTTACCTACGAGCAGTACTTC.

The chain employs TRBV6-5 and TRBJ1-1; 7 bases fit TRBD1. Germline values: CDR1 MNHEY, CDR2 SVGAGI. Trimming removed 7 bases from V and 1 base from J; junction bases left unmatched: 6. This CDR3 has 14 amino acids. CDR3 loop: CASKAGTANTEAFF. As DNA, the CDR3 is TGTGCCAGCAAAGCTGGGACAGCGAACACTGAAGCTTTCTTT.